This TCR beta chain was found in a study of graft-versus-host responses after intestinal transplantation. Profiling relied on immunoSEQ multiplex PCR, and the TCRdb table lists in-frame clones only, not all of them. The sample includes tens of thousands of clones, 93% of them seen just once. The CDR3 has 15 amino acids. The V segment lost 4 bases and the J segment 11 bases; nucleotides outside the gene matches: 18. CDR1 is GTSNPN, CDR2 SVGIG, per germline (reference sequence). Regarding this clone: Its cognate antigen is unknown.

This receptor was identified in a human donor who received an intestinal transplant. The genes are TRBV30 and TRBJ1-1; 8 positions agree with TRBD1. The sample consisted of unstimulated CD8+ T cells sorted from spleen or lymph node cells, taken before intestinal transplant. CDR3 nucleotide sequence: TGTGCCTGGACCCAATCACGCTTTGGCGGGACAGGTGCTTTCTTT. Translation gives CAWTQSRFGGTGAFF.